The T cell receptor beta chain described here comes from a study of regulatory T cells in long-lasting Graves disease. This clonotype was counted ten times or more. Documented time point: newly diagnosed GD, antithyroid drugs for less than 3 months. After RNA was extracted from PBMCs, the TCR library was made from it. Arm-PCR of CDR3 regions and iRepertoire HTBI primers were the basis on which TCR beta libraries were built. In the original analysis: In the combined samples, roughly 60 TRBV and fewer than 15 TRBJ segments were identified. Each CDR3 protein is one row after TCRdb ran MiXCR on the multiplex PCR reads. TCRdb, rather than the study authors, made the V and J calls. The sample includes approximately 440,000 distinct CDR3 sequences, roughly 16% of them seen just once. The same data also contributed to another study, on T cells in Graves' hyperthyroidism and ophthalmopathy.

The receptor was derived from a man in his forties with Graves disease. The starting material was peripheral blood mononuclear cells (PBMCs), obtained at new diagnosis, from a patient treated with antithyroid drugs.

The CDR3 reads CAWSVRQGGFLDYGYTF. The CDR3 DNA sequence: TGTGCCTGGAGTGTACGACAGGGGGGGTTTTTGGACTATGGCTACACCTTC. The chain recombines TRBV30 with TRBJ1-2, with 9 positions matching TRBD1. This CDR3 is built from 17 residues. V dropped 0 bases and J dropped 3; count of bases not matched to a gene: 11. Germline V gives CDR1 GTSNPN, CDR2 SVGIG (reference sequence).